These 21 T cell receptor beta chains share one sample of origin, sequenced in a study of regulatory T cells in long-lasting Graves disease. Time point in this sample: newly diagnosed GD, antithyroid drugs for less than 3 months. RNA extracted from PBMCs served as the sequencing template. Combining iRepertoire HTBI primers with Arm-PCR of CDR3 regions, the authors built TCR beta libraries. From the multiplex PCR reads, TCRdb called clonotypes with MiXCR, one entry per CDR3 protein. The data contain roughly 560,000 distinct CDR3 sequences, roughly a sixth of them singletons. These same data were also listed under a study on T cells in Graves' hyperthyroidism and ophthalmopathy.

The sequenced sample was peripheral blood mononuclear cells (PBMCs), obtained at new diagnosis, from a patient treated with antithyroid drugs. These receptors all come from a woman aged 40 to 65 with Graves disease.

V usage is TRBV20-1 and J usage is TRBJ2-2; 8 bases are a match to TRBD2. V was clipped by 3 bases and J by 4 bases; unmatched bases: 4. The CDR3 totals 14 residues. Germline CDR1 is DFQATT and CDR2 is SNEGSKA (reference sequence). DNA of the CDR3: TGCAGTGCTAGCCCTAGCGGGCTCACCGGGGAGCTGTTTTTT. Translating it yields CSASPSGLTGELFF.

Ten or more counts support this clonotype. The rearrangement uses TRBV6-2 or TRBV6-3 and TRBJ2-7; 13 nucleotides align to TRBD2. The CDR3 is 14 amino acids. The trim removed 7 bases at V and 2 bases at J, leaving 2 bases unmatched. Germline V gene data show CDR1 as MNHEY and CDR2 as SVGEGT. CDR3 residues: CASKGLAGPYEQYF. In nucleotides, the CDR3 is TGTGCCAGCAAGGGACTAGCGGGACCCTACGAGCAGTACTTC.

The chain combines TRBV6-1 with TRBJ1-5; 7 bases align to TRBD1. Trimming at V came to 6 bases and at J to 2 bases, leaving 4 bases not matched to a gene. The CDR3 length is 14 residues. Germline CDR1 MNHNS, CDR2 SASEGT. The chain's CDR3 is CASRYTGGNQPQHF. In DNA form, the CDR3 reads TGTGCCAGCAGATATACAGGGGGCAATCAGCCCCAGCATTTT.

The chain joins TRBV12-5 to TRBJ2-7; D possibly corresponds to TRBD1 (5 bases). The CDR3 consists of 13 residues. Trimming pared 6 bases from V and 6 bases from J, leaving 15 bases between. The germline V gene encodes CDR1 LGHNT and CDR2 FRNRAP. CDR3 coding DNA: TGTGCTAGTGGCGACCCACAGGTTGTCGAGCAGTACTTC. This gives the protein CASGDPQVVEQYF.

In this sample, this clonotype turned up a few times. The chain is built from TRBV7-6 and TRBJ1-2; D is perhaps TRBD1 (5 bases). Germline CDR1 reads SGHVS; CDR2 reads FNYEAQ. The CDR3 runs 14 residues. Trimming took 4 bases from V and 4 from J, leaving 13 bases between them. In DNA form, the CDR3 reads TGTGCCAGCAGCTCTGGGGGGGGTGGCTATGGCTACACCTTC. Translating it yields CASSSGGGGYGYTF.

This clonotype occurred a few times. V and J are TRBV12-3 or TRBV12-4 and TRBJ1-2, with D uncertain. The CDR3 extends over 11 amino acids. The V end was cut by 8 bases, the J end by 8 bases, with 12 bases between. Written as DNA, the CDR3 is TGTGCCAGCGGAGGAGGGCAAGGCTACACCTTC. It codes for CASGGGQGYTF.

This clonotype has at least ten counts. The genes are TRBV5-5 and TRBJ1-1; no reliable D call. V shed 7 bases and J shed 1 base, with 14 bases lying between them. From germline, CDR1 is SGHKS and CDR2 YYEKEE (reference sequence). The CDR3 is made up of 14 amino acids. As DNA, the CDR3 is TGTGCCAGCGTCAGGAGTGCGGCGAACACTGAAGCTTTCTTT. Its protein product is CASVRSAANTEAFF. The full variable domain, rest sourced from reference TRBV5-5 and TRBJ1-1, is DAGVTQSPTHLIKTRGQQVTLRCSPISGHKSVSWYQQVLGQGPQFIFQYYEKEERGRGNFPDRFSARQFPNYSSELNVNALLLGDSALYLCASVRSAANTEAFFGQGTRLTVV.

This clonotype was seen at least ten times. V usage is TRBV5-1 and J usage is TRBJ1-1, with D hard to call. The CDR3 runs 14 residues. V lost 1 base and J lost 4, with 11 bases in between. Looked up from germline, CDR1 is SGHRS and CDR2 is YFSETQ. CDR3 residues: CASSLKSRGTEAFF. For the CDR3, the DNA is TGCGCCAGCAGCTTGAAAAGCAGAGGCACTGAAGCTTTCTTT.

This chain joins TRBV12-3 or TRBV12-4 and TRBJ1-2, with 10 bases aligning to TRBD1. The V segment lost 3 bases and the J segment 8 bases; nucleotides outside the gene matches: 6. The CDR3 runs 14 residues. This CDR3 is CASSFVGQGVGYTF. The CDR3 nucleotides are TGTGCCAGCAGTTTTGTCGGACAGGGGGTCGGCTACACCTTC.

The table lists this clonotype with many counts. V gene TRBV6-5 combines with J gene TRBJ2-7; TRBD1 matches 7 bases. V lost 6 bases to trimming and J lost 3 bases; unmatched junction nucleotides: 11. The CDR3 totals 15 residues. The germline CDR1 and CDR2 sequences are MNHEY and SVGAGI. The DNA for the CDR3 is TGTGCCAGCAGCTACCTCAGGGGGTTAGTCTACGAGCAGTACTTC. Its translation is CASSYLRGLVYEQYF.

To note about this clonotype: A much larger clone is a single base away; this may be a read error. Lacking the conserved final phenylalanine or tryptophan, this CDR3 likely reflects a read error. The chain links TRBV24-1 to TRBJ1-5; no definite D call. V was cut by 2 bases and J by 3 bases, with 1 base left in between. There are 12 residues in the CDR3. Germline V gene data show CDR1 as KGHDR and CDR2 as SFDVKD. The CDR3 DNA follows: TGTGCCACCAGTGATTCCAATCAGCCCCAGCATGTT. Amino acid sequence: CATSDSNQPQHV.

J is TRBJ2-1 and V is TRBV4-1; no definite D call. CDR3 length: 13 residues. Deletions cut 5 bases from V and 6 bases from J, with 11 bases between. Germline CDR1 and CDR2: MGHRA and YSYEKL. The CDR3 is CASSGPRINEQFF. CDR3 sequence (DNA): TGCGCCAGCAGCGGACCCCGGATCAATGAGCAGTTCTTC.

This clonotype was observed many times. DNA for the CDR3: TGTGCCAGCAGTTACGAGGGATTAGGACAGCCCCAGCATTTT. This codes for CASSYEGLGQPQHF. The chain uses TRBV6-5 and TRBJ1-5; no clear D gene. The germline V and J ends were trimmed by 2 bases and 7 bases, with 12 bases remaining between them. From germline, CDR1 is MNHEY and CDR2 SVGAGI. CDR3 length: 14 residues.

The chain recombines TRBV10-3 with TRBJ1-2; D unresolved. Trimming took 4 bases from V and 8 from J, leaving 14 bases between them. Germline assignment: CDR1 ENHRY and CDR2 SYGVKD. This CDR3 is 13 amino acids long. Here the CDR3 DNA reads TGTGCCATCAGTGTGGGCGACATGGGAGGCTACACCTTC. This sequence encodes CAISVGDMGGYTF.

The sample holds many counts of this clonotype. The chain combines TRBV12-3 or TRBV12-4 with TRBJ1-6, with D possibly being TRBD1 (5 bases). The V and J ends lost 3 bases and 8 bases respectively, with 8 bases between them. The CDR3 consists of 13 residues. The CDR3 bases are TGTGCCAGCAGTTTCGGGGGGTATTCACCCCTCCACTTT. Protein product: CASSFGGYSPLHF.

CDR3 residues: CASSYSPGPLPNEQYF. The CDR3 DNA reads as TGTGCCAGCAGTTACAGTCCAGGCCCACTCCCGAACGAGCAGTACTTC. The chain is built from TRBV12-3 or TRBV12-4 and TRBJ2-7; the D is unclear. The length of the CDR3 is 16 residues. V was pared by 4 bases and J by 5 bases, with 21 bases between.

This clonotype occurred many times. This chain links TRBV12-3 or TRBV12-4 with TRBJ1-3; D not resolved. The V end lost 3 bases, the J end lost 4 bases, and 4 bases lay between the germline ends. The CDR3 extends over 12 amino acids. DNA of the CDR3: TGTGCCAGCAGTTTCAGGGGAAACACCATATATTTT. It is translated as CASSFRGNTIYF.

This clonotype occurred many times. V is TRBV19 and J is TRBJ2-3; 8 bases align to TRBD2. The V segment lost 5 bases and the J segment 1 base; nucleotides outside the gene matches: 11. This CDR3 has 17 residues. The germline gives CDR1 LNHDA, CDR2 SQIVND (reference sequence). CDR3 loop: CASSHSQGRGGTDTQYF. The CDR3 DNA reads TGTGCCAGTAGTCACAGCCAAGGGCGGGGGGGCACAGATACGCAGTATTTT. Complete variable domain (other parts from reference TRBV19 and TRBJ2-3): DGGITQSPKYLFRKEGQNVTLSCEQNLNHDAMYWYRQDPGQGLRLIYYSQIVNDFQKGDIAEGYSVSREKKESFPLTVTSAQKNPTAFYLCASSHSQGRGGTDTQYFGPGTRLTVL.

Many counts were recorded for this clonotype. This rearrangement joins TRBV2 to TRBJ2-5, with 7 bases that match TRBD2. Germline V gene lookup returns CDR1 SNHLY and CDR2 FYNNEI. V lost 3 bases and J lost 4; bases outside the gene matches: 5. The CDR3 spans 14 residues. The CDR3 DNA reads TGTGCCAGCAGTGACCCTGGGGGGGGAGAGACCCAGTACTTC. This gives the protein CASSDPGGGETQYF.

In this sample, this clonotype turned up many times. J is TRBJ2-7 and V is TRBV28; 7 nucleotides agree with TRBD1. This CDR3 contains 14 residues. Losses at the gene ends were 4 bases for V and 0 bases for J; bases not matched to a gene: 3. Germline V gene sequence: CDR1 MDHEN, CDR2 SYDVKM. The CDR3 spells CASSSGTVSYEQYF. CDR3 DNA sequence: TGTGCCAGCAGTTCCGGGACAGTCTCCTACGAGCAGTACTTC. The full variable domain, rest sourced from reference TRBV28 and TRBJ2-7, is DVKVTQSSRYLVKRTGEKVFLECVQDMDHENMFWYRQDPGLGLRLIYFSYDVKMKEKGDIPEGYSVSREKKERFSLILESASTNQTSMYLCASSSGTVSYEQYFGPGTRLTVT.

Of note for this clonotype: This clone may be a read error of a much larger clone one base away. The chain links TRBV20-1 to TRBJ1-2; D is possibly TRBD1 (6 bases). Trimming took off 6 bases at V and 8 bases at J, with 13 bases between the two ends. The V gene's germline CDR1 is DFQATT and CDR2 SNEGSKA (reference sequence). The CDR3 covers 11 residues. This CDR3 reads CSARTEKGYTF. The CDR3 DNA reads as TGCAGTGCCCGGACAGAGAAGGGCTACACCTTC.